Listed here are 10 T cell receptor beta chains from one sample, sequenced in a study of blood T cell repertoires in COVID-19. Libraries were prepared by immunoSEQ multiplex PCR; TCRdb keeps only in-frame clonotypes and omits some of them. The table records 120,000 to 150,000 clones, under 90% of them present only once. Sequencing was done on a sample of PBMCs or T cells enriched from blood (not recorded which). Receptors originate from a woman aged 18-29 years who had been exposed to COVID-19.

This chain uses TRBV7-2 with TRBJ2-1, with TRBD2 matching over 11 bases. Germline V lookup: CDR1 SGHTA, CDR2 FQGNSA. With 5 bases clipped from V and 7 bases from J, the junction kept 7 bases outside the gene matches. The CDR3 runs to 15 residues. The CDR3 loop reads CASSRGLAAFNEQFF. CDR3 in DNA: TGTGCCAGCAGCCGGGGACTAGCGGCGTTTAATGAGCAGTTCTTC.

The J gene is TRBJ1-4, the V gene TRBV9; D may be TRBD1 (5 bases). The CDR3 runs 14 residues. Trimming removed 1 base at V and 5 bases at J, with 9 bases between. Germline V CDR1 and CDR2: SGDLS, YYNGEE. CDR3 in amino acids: CASSVQGTNEKLFF. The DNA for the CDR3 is TGTGCCAGCAGCGTACAGGGAACCAATGAAAAACTGTTTTTT.

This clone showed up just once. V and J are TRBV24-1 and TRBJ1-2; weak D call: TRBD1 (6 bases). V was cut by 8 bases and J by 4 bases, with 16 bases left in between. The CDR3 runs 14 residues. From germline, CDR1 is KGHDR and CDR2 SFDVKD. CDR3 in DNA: TGTGCCACCAAGGGCAGGGGTGTGTCCTATGGCTACACCTTC. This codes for CATKGRGVSYGYTF.

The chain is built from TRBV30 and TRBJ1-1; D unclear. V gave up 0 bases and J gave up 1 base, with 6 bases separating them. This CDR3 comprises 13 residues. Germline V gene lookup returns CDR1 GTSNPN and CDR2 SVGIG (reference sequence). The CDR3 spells CAWSVAWNTEAFF. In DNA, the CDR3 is TGTGCCTGGAGTGTCGCGTGGAACACTGAAGCTTTCTTT.

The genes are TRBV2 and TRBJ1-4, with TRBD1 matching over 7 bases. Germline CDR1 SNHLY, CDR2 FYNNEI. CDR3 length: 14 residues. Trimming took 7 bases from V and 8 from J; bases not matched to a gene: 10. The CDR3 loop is CASIPGTVTEKLFF. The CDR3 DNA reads TGTGCCAGCATCCCCGGGACAGTCACCGAAAAACTGTTTTTT. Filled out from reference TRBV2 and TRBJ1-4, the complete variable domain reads EPEVTQTPSHQVTQMGQEVILRCVPISNHLYFYWYRQILGQKVEFLVSFYNNEISEKSEIFDDQFSVERPDGSNFTLKIRSTKLEDSAMYFCASIPGTVTEKLFFGSGTQLSVL.

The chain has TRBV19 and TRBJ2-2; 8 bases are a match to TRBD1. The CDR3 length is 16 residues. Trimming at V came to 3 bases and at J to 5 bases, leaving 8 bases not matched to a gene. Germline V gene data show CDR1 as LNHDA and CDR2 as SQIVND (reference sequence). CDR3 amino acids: CASSIGQGVLTGELFF. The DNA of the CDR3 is TGTGCCAGTAGTATCGGACAGGGAGTACTTACCGGGGAGCTGTTTTTT.

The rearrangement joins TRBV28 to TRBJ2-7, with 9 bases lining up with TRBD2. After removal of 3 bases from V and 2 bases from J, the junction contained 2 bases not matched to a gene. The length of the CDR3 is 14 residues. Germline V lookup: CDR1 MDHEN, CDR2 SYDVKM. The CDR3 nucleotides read TGTGCCAGCAGTTTTGGCGGGAGGGCCTACGAGCAGTACTTC. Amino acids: CASSFGGRAYEQYF.

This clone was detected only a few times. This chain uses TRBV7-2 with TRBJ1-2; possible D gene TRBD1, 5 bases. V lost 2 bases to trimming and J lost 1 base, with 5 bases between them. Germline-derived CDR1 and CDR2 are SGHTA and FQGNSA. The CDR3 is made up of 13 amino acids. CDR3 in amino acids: CASSLQGNYGYTF. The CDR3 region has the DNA TGTGCCAGCAGCTTACAGGGTAACTATGGCTACACCTTC.

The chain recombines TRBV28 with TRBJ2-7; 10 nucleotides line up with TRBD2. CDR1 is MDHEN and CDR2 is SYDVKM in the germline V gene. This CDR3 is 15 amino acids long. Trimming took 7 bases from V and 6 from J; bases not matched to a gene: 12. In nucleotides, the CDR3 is TGTGCCAGCATTACCATGGGGCTAGCGGGAGTCGAGCAGTACTTC. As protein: CASITMGLAGVEQYF.

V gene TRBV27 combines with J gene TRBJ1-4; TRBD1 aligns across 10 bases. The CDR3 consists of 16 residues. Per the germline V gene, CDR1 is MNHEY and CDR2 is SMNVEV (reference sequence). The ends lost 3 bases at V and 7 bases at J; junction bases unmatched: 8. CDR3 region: CASSFGGGTGVEKLFF. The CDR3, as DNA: TGTGCCAGCAGTTTTGGGGGGGGGACAGGGGTTGAAAAACTGTTTTTT. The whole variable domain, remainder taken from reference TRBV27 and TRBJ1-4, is EAQVTQNPRYLITVTGKKLTVTCSQNMNHEYMSWYRQDPGLGLRQIYYSMNVEVTDKGDVPEGYKVSRKEKRNFPLILESPSPNQTSLYFCASSFGGGTGVEKLFFGSGTQLSVL.